This TCR beta chain is drawn from a study of lymphopenia after photon versus proton radiotherapy. Study outcomes and limitations: Under photons, naive T cells and diversity fell while effector/memory populations rose. Post-nadir diversity loss with photons came from oligoclonal expansion, particularly CD8+ Temra cells. In patients who died, overall survival fell as post-nadir TCR diversity dropped more.

Comment on this clone: Its target is not known.

Profiling relied on immunoSEQ multiplex PCR, and the TCRdb table lists in-frame clones only, not all of them. The repertoire consists of 60,000 or so clones, with around 86% occurring once and the leading ten covering about 2%. V was cut by 5 bases and J by 0 bases, with 8 bases left in between. In germline, CDR1 is SNHLY, CDR2 FYNNEI. This CDR3 contains 14 residues. V usage is TRBV2 and J usage is TRBJ1-5; D gene ambiguous. The source material was peripheral blood, sampled from a patient treated with photon-based radiotherapy. The TCR sequence derives from a man in his forties with gastric cancer. The CDR3 is CASSTLRSNQPQHF. In DNA, the CDR3 is TGTGCCAGCAGTACGCTCCGTAGCAATCAGCCCCAGCATTTT.